This T cell receptor beta chain was found in a study of T cells in Graves' hyperthyroidism and ophthalmopathy. V dropped 1 base and J dropped 8 bases, with 21 bases sitting between them. Germline V gene lookup returns CDR1 LGHDT and CDR2 YNNKEL (reference sequence). This CDR3 region has 17 residues. Using RNA transcripts as the source, TCR beta CDR3 regions were amplified. The primer set for the first-round RT-PCR of the TCR CDR3 was HTBI. One entry per CDR3 protein results from TCRdb running MiXCR on the multiplex PCR reads. The repertoire includes around 420,000 distinct CDR3 sequences, more than 15% of them detected once, and approximately 14% sits in the top ten. Regarding the study as a whole: Using 13 V-J features, a model discriminated ophthalmopathy from stable hyperthyroidism. Peripheral blood also featured most of the thyroid clonotypes expanded above 0.001.

Graves' hyperthyroidism without ophthalmopathy progression within 18 months was termed stable. A patient was excluded if there was uncontrolled infection, other autoimmune disease, pregnancy or lactation. This clonotype was counted many times. Its antigen is undetermined. The rearrangement links TRBV3-1 to TRBJ1-3; possibly TRBD1 for D (5 bases). The receptor comes from a woman under 30 with Graves' hyperthyroidism. Source material: blood. The CDR3 here is CASSQGRGSYFPDTIYF. The CDR3 DNA reads as TGTGCCAGCAGCCAAGGTCGGGGGTCCTACTTTCCCGACACCATATATTTT.